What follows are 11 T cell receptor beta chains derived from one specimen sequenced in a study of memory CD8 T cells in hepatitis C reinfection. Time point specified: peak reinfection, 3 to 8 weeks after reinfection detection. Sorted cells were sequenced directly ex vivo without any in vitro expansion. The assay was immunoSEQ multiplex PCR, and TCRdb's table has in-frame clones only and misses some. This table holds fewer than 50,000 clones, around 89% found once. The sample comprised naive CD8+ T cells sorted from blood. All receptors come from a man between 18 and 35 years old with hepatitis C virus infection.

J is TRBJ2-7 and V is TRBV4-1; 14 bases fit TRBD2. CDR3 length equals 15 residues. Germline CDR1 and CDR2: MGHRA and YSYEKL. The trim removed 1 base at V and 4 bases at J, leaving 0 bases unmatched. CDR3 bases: TGCGCCAGCAGCCAAGGGACTAGCGGGAGGTACGAGCAGTACTTC. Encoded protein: CASSQGTSGRYEQYF.

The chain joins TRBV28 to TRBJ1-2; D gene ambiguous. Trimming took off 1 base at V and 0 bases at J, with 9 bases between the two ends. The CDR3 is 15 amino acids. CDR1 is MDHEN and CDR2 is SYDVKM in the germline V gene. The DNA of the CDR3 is TGTGCCAGCAGTTTATTAACAGCAACTAACTATGGCTACACCTTC. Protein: CASSLLTATNYGYTF.

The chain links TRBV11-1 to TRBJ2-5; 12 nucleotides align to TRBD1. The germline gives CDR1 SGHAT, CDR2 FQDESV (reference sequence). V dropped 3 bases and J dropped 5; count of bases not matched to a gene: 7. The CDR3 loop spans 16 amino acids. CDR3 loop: CASSFGTGGADETQYF. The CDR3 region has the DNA TGTGCCAGCAGCTTTGGGACAGGGGGCGCGGATGAGACCCAGTACTTC.

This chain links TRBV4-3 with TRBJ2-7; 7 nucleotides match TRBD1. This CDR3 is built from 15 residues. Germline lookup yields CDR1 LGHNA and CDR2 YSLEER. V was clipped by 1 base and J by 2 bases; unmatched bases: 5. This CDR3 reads CASSQGQGGTYEQYF. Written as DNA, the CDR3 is TGCGCCAGCAGCCAAGGACAGGGTGGTACCTACGAGCAGTACTTC.

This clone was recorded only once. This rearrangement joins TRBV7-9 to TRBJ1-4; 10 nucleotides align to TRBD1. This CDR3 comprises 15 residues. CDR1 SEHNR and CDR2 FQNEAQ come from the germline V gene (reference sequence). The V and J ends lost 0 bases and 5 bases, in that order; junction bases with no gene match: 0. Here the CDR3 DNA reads TGTGCCAGCAGCTTAGCGGACAGGGGGAATGAAAAACTGTTTTTT. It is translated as CASSLADRGNEKLFF. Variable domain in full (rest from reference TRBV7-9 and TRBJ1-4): DTGVSQNPRHKITKRGQNVTFRCDPISEHNRLYWYRQTLGQGPEFLTYFQNEAQLEKSRLLSDRFSAERPKGSFSTLEIQRTEQGDSAMYLCASSLADRGNEKLFFGSGTQLSVL.

The CDR3 DNA reads TGCGCCAGCACCTCCTGGGGGGGAGGCACTGAAGCTTTCTTT. It specifies CASTSWGGGTEAFF. V usage is TRBV5-1 and J usage is TRBJ1-1; D possibly corresponds to TRBD1 (5 bases). The germline CDR1 and CDR2 sequences are SGHRS and YFSETQ. The V end was cut by 6 bases, the J end by 4 bases, with 16 bases between. The CDR3 loop spans 14 amino acids.

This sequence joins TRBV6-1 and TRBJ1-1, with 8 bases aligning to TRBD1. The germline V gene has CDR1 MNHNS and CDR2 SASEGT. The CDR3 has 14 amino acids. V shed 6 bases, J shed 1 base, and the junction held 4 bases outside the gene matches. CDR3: CASSPGTGNTEAFF. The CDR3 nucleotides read TGTGCCAGCAGCCCTGGGACAGGGAACACTGAAGCTTTCTTT.

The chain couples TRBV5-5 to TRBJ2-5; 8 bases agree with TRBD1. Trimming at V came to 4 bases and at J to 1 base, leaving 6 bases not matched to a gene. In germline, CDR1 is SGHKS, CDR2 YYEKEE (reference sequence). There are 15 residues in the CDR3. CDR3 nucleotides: TGTGCCAGCAGCCTCGGGACAGGAGCCCAAGAGACCCAGTACTTC. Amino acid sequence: CASSLGTGAQETQYF.

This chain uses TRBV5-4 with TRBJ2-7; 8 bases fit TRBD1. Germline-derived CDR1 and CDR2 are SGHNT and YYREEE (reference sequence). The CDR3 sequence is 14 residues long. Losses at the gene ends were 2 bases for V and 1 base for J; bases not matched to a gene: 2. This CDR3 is CASSFGDRSYEQYF. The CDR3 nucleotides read TGTGCCAGCAGCTTCGGGGACAGGTCCTACGAGCAGTACTTC.

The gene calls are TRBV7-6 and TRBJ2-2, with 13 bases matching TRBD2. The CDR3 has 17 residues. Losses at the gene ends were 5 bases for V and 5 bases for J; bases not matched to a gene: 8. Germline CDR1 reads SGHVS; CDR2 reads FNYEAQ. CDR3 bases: TGTGCCAGCAGCCGCGGACTAGCGGGGGCGGGGACCGGGGAGCTGTTTTTT. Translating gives CASSRGLAGAGTGELFF.

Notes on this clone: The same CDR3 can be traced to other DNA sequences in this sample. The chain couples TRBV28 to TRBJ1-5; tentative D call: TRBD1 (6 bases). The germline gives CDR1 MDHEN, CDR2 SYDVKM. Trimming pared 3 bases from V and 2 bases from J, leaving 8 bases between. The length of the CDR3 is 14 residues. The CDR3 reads CASSFRGGNQPQHF. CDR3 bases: TGTGCCAGCAGTTTCAGGGGCGGCAATCAGCCCCAGCATTTT.